This TCR beta chain was sequenced during a study of cytotoxic CD8 clonotypes in ibrutinib-treated CLL. Trimming stripped 7 bases from V and 6 bases from J, with 16 bases between. CDR3 length: 13 amino acids. Germline V gene lookup returns CDR1 SNHLY and CDR2 FYNNEI. TCRdb's copy holds only in-frame clones and misses some; the assay was immunoSEQ multiplex PCR. This table has approximately 47,000 clones, around 52% appearing once. The receptor's source is a human donor with chronic lymphocytic leukemia. Here the sequenced sample was PBMCs, taken after 24 months of ibrutinib treatment. The chain uses TRBV2 and TRBJ2-7, with D perhaps matching TRBD1 (5 bases). The CDR3 here is CASTGRAQGEQYF. The DNA for the CDR3 is TGTGCCAGCACGGGCCGGGCCCAGGGCGAGCAGTACTTC.